A single sample is the source of the 6 T cell receptor beta chains below, sequenced in a study of blood T cell repertoires in COVID-19 (dated by TCRdb to between 2020 and 2021). The method was the immunoSEQ multiplex PCR assay. Held by TCRdb, this immuneACCESS table contains in-frame sequences only and omits some clones. Under half of the omission traces to an unresolved V gene where checked; the cause of the rest is unknown. The sample contains 20,000 to 30,000 clones, about 81% of them found a single time. The ten largest clones add up to 2% to 2.5% of the sample. The source material was peripheral blood. Receptors were obtained from a woman in her seventies with COVID-19, enrolled during active disease.

The chain combines TRBV7-8 with TRBJ2-7; the match to TRBD1 covers 8 bases. The CDR3 contains 14 residues. Germline CDR1 reads SGHVS; CDR2 reads FQNEAQ. After removal of 5 bases from V and 6 bases from J, the junction contained 9 bases not matched to a gene. The CDR3 loop is CASSAGGAGSEQYF. Here the CDR3 DNA reads TGTGCCAGCAGCGCAGGGGGCGCTGGCTCCGAGCAGTACTTC.

The J gene is TRBJ2-7, the V gene TRBV5-1, with 11 bases aligning to TRBD2. Germline CDR1 reads SGHRS; CDR2 reads YFSETQ. This CDR3 is 14 amino acids long. V dropped 3 bases and J dropped 4; count of bases not matched to a gene: 3. The CDR3: CASSSSGGKYEQYF. The DNA for the CDR3 is TGCGCCAGCAGCTCTAGCGGGGGGAAATACGAGCAGTACTTC.

The V gene is TRBV19, the J gene TRBJ1-5; D is ambiguous. This CDR3 has 13 amino acids. Germline loops: CDR1 LNHDA, CDR2 SQIVND (reference sequence). V shed 4 bases and J shed 4 bases, with 8 bases lying between them. CDR3 protein: CASSSVSNQPQHF. In nucleotides, the CDR3 is TGTGCCAGTAGTAGTGTGAGTAATCAGCCCCAGCATTTT.

V usage is TRBV19 and J usage is TRBJ2-1, with a weak D call TRBD2 (5 bases). V was trimmed by 1 base and J by 15 bases, leaving 13 bases between them. The CDR3 is 12 amino acids. Per germline, CDR1 LNHDA and CDR2 SQIVND (reference sequence). Here the CDR3 reads CASSIGRDLLFF. For the CDR3, the DNA is TGTGCCAGTAGTATAGGTCGGGATTTGTTGTTCTTC. Full variable domain (outside the CDR3, taken from reference TRBV19 and TRBJ2-1): DGGITQSPKYLFRKEGQNVTLSCEQNLNHDAMYWYRQDPGQGLRLIYYSQIVNDFQKGDIAEGYSVSREKKESFPLTVTSAQKNPTAFYLCASSIGRDLLFFGPGTRLTVL.

This chain uses TRBV3-1 (or the pseudogene TRBV3-2) with TRBJ2-5; 7 positions agree with TRBD2. Trimming cost V 0 bases and J 4 bases; bases outside gene matches: 8. This CDR3 has 16 amino acids. Germline lookup yields CDR1 LGHDT and CDR2 YNNKEL (reference sequence). The CDR3 bases are TGTGCCAGCAGCCAAGATGGTCGGCGCGGGGGAGAGACCCAGTACTTC. As protein: CASSQDGRRGGETQYF.

V is TRBV19 and J is TRBJ2-1, with a weak D call TRBD1 (6 bases). Germline V gene sequence: CDR1 LNHDA, CDR2 SQIVND (reference sequence). Trimming took 5 bases from V and 0 from J, leaving 11 bases between them. This CDR3 spans 15 amino acids. In DNA, the CDR3 is TGTGCCAGTAGTCCCCGAGGGGGCTCCTACAATGAGCAGTTCTTC. Its protein is CASSPRGGSYNEQFF.